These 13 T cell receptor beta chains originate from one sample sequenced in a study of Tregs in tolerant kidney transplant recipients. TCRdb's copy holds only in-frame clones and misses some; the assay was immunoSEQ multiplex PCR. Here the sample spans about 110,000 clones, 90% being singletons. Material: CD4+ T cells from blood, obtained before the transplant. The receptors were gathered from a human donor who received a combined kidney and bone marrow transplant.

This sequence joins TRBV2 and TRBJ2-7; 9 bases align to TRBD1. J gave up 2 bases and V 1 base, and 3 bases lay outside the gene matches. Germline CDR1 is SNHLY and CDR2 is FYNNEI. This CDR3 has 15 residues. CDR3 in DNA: TGTGCCAGCAGTGAAGGGACAGGGGCCCCCTACGAGCAGTACTTC. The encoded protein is CASSEGTGAPYEQYF.

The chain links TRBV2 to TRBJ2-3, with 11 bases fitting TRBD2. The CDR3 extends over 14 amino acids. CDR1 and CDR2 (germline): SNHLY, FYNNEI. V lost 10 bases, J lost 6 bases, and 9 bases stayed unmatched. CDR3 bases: TGTGCCACTGATAGCGGGGGGGGCCGTGATACGCAGTATTTT. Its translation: CATDSGGGRDTQYF.

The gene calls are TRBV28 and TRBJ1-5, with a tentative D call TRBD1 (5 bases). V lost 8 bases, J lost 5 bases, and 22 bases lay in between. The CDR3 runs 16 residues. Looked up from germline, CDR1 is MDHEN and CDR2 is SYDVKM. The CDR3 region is CASRSQDTLRDQPQHF. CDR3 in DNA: TGTGCCAGCCGATCGCAGGACACCCTACGGGATCAGCCCCAGCATTTT.

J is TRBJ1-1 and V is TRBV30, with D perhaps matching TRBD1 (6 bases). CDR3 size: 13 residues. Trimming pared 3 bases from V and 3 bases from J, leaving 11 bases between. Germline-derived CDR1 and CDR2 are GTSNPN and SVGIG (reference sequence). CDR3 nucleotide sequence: TGTGCCTGGAGGGCACAGGGTGACACTGAAGCTTTCTTT. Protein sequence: CAWRAQGDTEAFF.

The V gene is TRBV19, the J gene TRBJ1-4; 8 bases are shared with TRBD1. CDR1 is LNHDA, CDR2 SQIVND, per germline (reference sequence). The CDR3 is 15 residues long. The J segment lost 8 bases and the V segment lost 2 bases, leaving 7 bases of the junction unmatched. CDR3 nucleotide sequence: TGTGCCAGTAGTATACAGGGGGCCATGGGAGAAAAACTGTTTTTT. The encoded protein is CASSIQGAMGEKLFF.

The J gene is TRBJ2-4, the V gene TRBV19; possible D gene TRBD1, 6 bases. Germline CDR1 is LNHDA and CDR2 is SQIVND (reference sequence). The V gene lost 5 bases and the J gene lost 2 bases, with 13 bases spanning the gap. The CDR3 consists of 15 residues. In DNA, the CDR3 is TGTGCCAGTAGTGCCACGGGACACACCAAAAACATTCAGTACTTC. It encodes CASSATGHTKNIQYF.

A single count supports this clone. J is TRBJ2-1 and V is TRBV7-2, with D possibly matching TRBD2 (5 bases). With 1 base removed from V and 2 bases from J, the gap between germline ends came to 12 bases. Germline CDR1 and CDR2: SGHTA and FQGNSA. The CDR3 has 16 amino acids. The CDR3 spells CASSLVGLAAYNEQFF. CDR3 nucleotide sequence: TGTGCCAGCAGCTTAGTTGGGCTAGCTGCCTACAATGAGCAGTTCTTC.

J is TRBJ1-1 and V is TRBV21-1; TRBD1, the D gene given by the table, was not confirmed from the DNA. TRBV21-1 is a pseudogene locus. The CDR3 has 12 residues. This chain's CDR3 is CASSKRQGAAFF. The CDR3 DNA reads TGTGCCAGCAGCAAACGACAGGGGGCAGCTTTCTTT.

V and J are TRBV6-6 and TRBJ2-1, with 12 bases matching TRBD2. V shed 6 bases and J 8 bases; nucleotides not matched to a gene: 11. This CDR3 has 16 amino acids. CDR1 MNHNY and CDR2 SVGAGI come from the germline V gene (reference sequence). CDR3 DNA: TGTGCCAGCAGCCCTCCACTAGCGGGGGGCACGGATGAGCAGTTCTTC. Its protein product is CASSPPLAGGTDEQFF.

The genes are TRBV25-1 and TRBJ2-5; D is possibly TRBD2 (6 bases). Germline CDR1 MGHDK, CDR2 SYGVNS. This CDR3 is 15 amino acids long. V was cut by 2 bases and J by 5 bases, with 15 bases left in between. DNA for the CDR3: TGTGCCAGCAGTGAAAAGGGAGTTGGGGGGGAGACCCAGTACTTC. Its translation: CASSEKGVGGETQYF. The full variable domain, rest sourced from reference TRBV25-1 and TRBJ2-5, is EADIYQTPRYLVIGTGKKITLECSQTMGHDKMYWYQQDPGMELHLIHYSYGVNSTEKGDLSSESTVSRIRTEHFPLTLESARPSHTSQYLCASSEKGVGGETQYFGPGTRLLVL.

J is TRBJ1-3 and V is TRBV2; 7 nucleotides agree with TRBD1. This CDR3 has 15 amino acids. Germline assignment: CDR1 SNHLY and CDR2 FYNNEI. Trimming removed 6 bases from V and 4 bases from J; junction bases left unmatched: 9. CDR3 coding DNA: TGTGCCAGCAGCGAGACAGGGTTCGCCGGAAACACCATATATTTT. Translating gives CASSETGFAGNTIYF.

The CDR3 is CAISESLVRTTYNEQFF. The CDR3 DNA follows: TGTGCCATCAGTGAGTCGTTGGTCAGGACAACCTACAATGAGCAGTTCTTC. V and J are TRBV10-3 and TRBJ2-1; maybe TRBD1 (5 bases). Germline lookup yields CDR1 ENHRY and CDR2 SYGVKD. The CDR3 consists of 17 residues. With 0 bases removed from V and 2 bases from J, the gap between germline ends came to 14 bases.

CDR3 nucleotide sequence: TGTGCCAGCTCATGGGGACAGGAGAACACTGAAGCTTTCTTT. Translating it yields CASSWGQENTEAFF. The chain recombines TRBV18 with TRBJ1-1; the match to TRBD1 covers 8 bases. The CDR3 is 14 amino acids. Germline loops: CDR1 KGHSH, CDR2 LQKENI. The trim removed 5 bases at V and 1 base at J, leaving 3 bases unmatched. Drawing the rest from reference TRBV18 and TRBJ1-1, the complete variable domain is NAGVMQNPRHLVRRRGQEARLRCSPMKGHSHVYWYRQLPEEGLKFMVYLQKENIIDESGMPKERFSAEFPKEGPSILRIQQVVRGDSAAYFCASSWGQENTEAFFGQGTRLTVV.